The clone carrying this T cell receptor (beta chain) was found once. Distinct nucleotide sequences in the sample also encode this CDR3. This sample was taken from a study of shared clonotypes between healthy human individuals. Study-wide context: The donor group consisted of two women and a few men, aged 18 to 49.

Using immunoSEQ multiplex PCR, the repertoire was profiled, and TCRdb retains in-frame clones only, with some absent. This table has over a million clones, roughly 97% appearing once. The V gene's germline CDR1 is SGHRS and CDR2 YFSETQ. Germline trimming cut 3 bases from V and 4 bases from J; bases unmatched to any gene: 3. The CDR3 runs 14 residues. The TCR originated in a man aged 30 to 45 in good health. The chain links TRBV5-1 to TRBJ1-2; 10 nucleotides match TRBD1. The sequenced sample consisted of naive CD4+ T cells sorted from blood. The subset is: CD45RA+ positively selected. The DNA of the CDR3 is TGCGCCAGCAGCTCGGGGACAGGGGCCTATGGCTACACCTTC. Protein product: CASSSGTGAYGYTF.